Shown below are 9 T cell receptor beta chains from a single sample sequenced in a study of response to subunit inactivated influenza vaccine. Each CDR3 protein is one row after TCRdb ran MiXCR on the RT-PCR reads. Of about 190,000 distinct CDR3 sequences in the sample, approximately 14% were seen once. This specimen was CD8+ T cells sorted from PBMCs, taken less than 6 days after vaccination. Receptors were obtained from a man in his fifties who received an inactivated influenza vaccine.

This clonotype came up once. V is TRBV29-1 and J is TRBJ2-1, with D unclear. Trimming took off 2 bases at V and 10 bases at J, with 6 bases between the two ends. CDR1 and CDR2 from the germline V gene are SQVTM and ANQGSEA. This CDR3 is 10 amino acids long. The CDR3 DNA reads TGCAGCGTTGAATTTGGAGAGCAGTTCTTC. Its translation: CSVEFGEQFF.

This clonotype was found a few times. The chain employs TRBV11-2 and TRBJ1-1; a possible D gene is TRBD1 (5 bases). V gave up 5 bases and J gave up 4 bases, with 14 bases separating them. The CDR3 spans 14 residues. From germline, CDR1 is SGHAT and CDR2 FQNNGV. This CDR3 is CASSQTLGVTEAFF. CDR3 coding DNA: TGTGCCAGCAGCCAAACCCTGGGGGTCACTGAAGCTTTCTTT.

This clonotype appeared once. This CDR3 is CSVWDAANTGELFF. DNA of the CDR3: TGCAGCGTGTGGGACGCCGCGAACACCGGGGAGCTGTTTTTT. The chain uses TRBV29-1 and TRBJ2-2; D possibly uses TRBD1 or TRBD2 (5 bases each). The CDR3 loop spans 14 amino acids. Germline V CDR1 and CDR2: SQVTM, ANQGSEA. The germline V and J ends were trimmed by 6 bases and 0 bases, with 11 bases remaining between them.

This rearrangement joins TRBV6-5 to TRBJ2-3; no firm D call. The V gene lost 7 bases and the J gene lost 4 bases, with 15 bases spanning the gap. The CDR3 totals 14 residues. Per germline, CDR1 MNHEY and CDR2 SVGAGI. Here the CDR3 reads CASTWVKPADTQYF. Here the CDR3 DNA reads TGTGCCAGCACTTGGGTAAAACCTGCAGATACGCAGTATTTT.

The rearrangement joins TRBV4-1 to TRBJ1-2, with a weak D call TRBD1 (6 bases). V was cut by 3 bases and J by 4 bases, with 21 bases left in between. Germline CDR1 MGHRA, CDR2 YSYEKL. The CDR3 length is 17 residues. The CDR3 DNA follows: TGCGCCAGCAGCCACTCCTTTGGGCCAGGGGACCTCTATGGCTACACCTTC. Translating it yields CASSHSFGPGDLYGYTF.

J is TRBJ2-1 and V is TRBV7-9; 10 nucleotides line up with TRBD1. The CDR3 loop spans 15 amino acids. Germline V gene sequence: CDR1 SEHNR, CDR2 FQNEAQ (reference sequence). Trimming cost V 3 bases and J 5 bases; bases outside gene matches: 4. CDR3 loop: CASSLGQGRNNEQFF. The CDR3 region has the DNA TGTGCCAGCAGCTTGGGACAGGGGAGGAACAATGAGCAGTTCTTC. Using reference TRBV7-9 and TRBJ2-1 for the parts outside the CDR3, the full variable domain is DTGVSQNPRHKITKRGQNVTFRCDPISEHNRLYWYRQTLGQGPEFLTYFQNEAQLEKSRLLSDRFSAERPKGSFSTLEIQRTEQGDSAMYLCASSLGQGRNNEQFFGPGTRLTVL.

This clonotype has just a few counts. The rearrangement links TRBV20-1 to TRBJ2-1, with unresolved D. The germline gives CDR1 DFQATT, CDR2 SNEGSKA (reference sequence). The CDR3 contains 10 residues. V dropped 1 base and J dropped 9 bases, with 4 bases sitting between them. The CDR3 sequence: CSARGGEQFF. The CDR3 region has the DNA TGCAGTGCTAGAGGTGGTGAGCAGTTCTTC.

The rearrangement uses TRBV5-5 and TRBJ2-1; 9 nucleotides match TRBD2. Germline loops: CDR1 SGHKS, CDR2 YYEKEE (reference sequence). V dropped 4 bases and J dropped 7; count of bases not matched to a gene: 9. This CDR3 has 15 amino acids. CDR3 in DNA: TGTGCCAGCAGCGGCGGGACTAGCCACGGGAATGAGCAGTTCTTC. This codes for CASSGGTSHGNEQFF.

The chain links TRBV6-2 or TRBV6-3 to TRBJ1-1; the D is unclear. The germline V gene encodes CDR1 MNHEY and CDR2 SVGEGT. The CDR3 extends over 14 amino acids. V dropped 6 bases and J dropped 5 bases, with 16 bases sitting between them. CDR3 in amino acids: CASRFSPVGTEAFF. The CDR3 bases are TGTGCCAGCAGATTCTCACCGGTGGGGACTGAAGCTTTCTTT.